The 20 T cell receptor beta chains below were found in one sample sequenced in a study of cytomegalovirus exposure and HLA in healthy donors. Both 60 Vbeta primers and 13 Jbeta primers went into the PCR. The assay was immunoSEQ multiplex PCR, and TCRdb's table has in-frame clones only and misses some. The data contain about 160,000 clones, roughly 80% of them singletons. The sample was PBMCs. All receptors derive from a woman in her 50s in good health and CMV-seronegative.

This chain joins TRBV9 and TRBJ2-3; TRBD1 is a possible D gene (6 bases). Germline CDR1 reads SGDLS; CDR2 reads YYNGEE. V lost 4 bases and J lost 2, with 20 bases in between. The CDR3 totals 17 residues. CDR3 nucleotides: TGTGCCAGCAGCTTCCCGACGACAGGAACCTTCACAGATACGCAGTATTTT. Protein sequence: CASSFPTTGTFTDTQYF.

The V and J genes are TRBV7-2 and TRBJ2-2, with a tentative D call TRBD2 (6 bases). CDR1 is SGHTA, CDR2 FQGNSA, per germline. The CDR3 spans 16 residues. The germline V and J ends were trimmed by 6 bases and 1 base, with 15 bases remaining between them. The CDR3 reads CASRNMERVNTGELFF. The CDR3 nucleotides are TGTGCCAGCAGAAATATGGAGCGGGTGAACACCGGGGAGCTGTTTTTT.

This chain links TRBV6-1 with TRBJ2-7; 11 nucleotides line up with TRBD2. The germline CDR1 and CDR2 sequences are MNHNS and SASEGT. The V gene end was trimmed by 8 bases and the J gene end by 3 bases; junction bases not matched to a gene: 9. The CDR3 contains 15 residues. For the CDR3, the DNA is TGTGCCAGCCGACGACTAGCGGGGCAAAACTACGAGCAGTACTTC. Translated: CASRRLAGQNYEQYF.

The chain links TRBV28 to TRBJ1-1; D is ambiguous. The CDR3 runs 11 residues. V was cut by 5 bases and J by 4 bases, with 5 bases left in between. The germline CDR1 and CDR2 sequences are MDHEN and SYDVKM. Here the CDR3 DNA reads TGTGCCAGCAGTCCCAGCACTGAAGCTTTCTTT. It specifies CASSPSTEAFF.

The chain uses TRBV18 and TRBJ1-4, with D perhaps matching TRBD1 (6 bases). Trimming shortened V by 1 base and J by 7 bases, and 10 bases separated the two germline ends. The CDR3 has 14 amino acids. The germline V gene encodes CDR1 KGHSH and CDR2 LQKENI. The CDR3 region is CASSPRGGREKLFF. In DNA form, the CDR3 reads TGTGCCAGCTCACCACGGGGGGGGCGTGAAAAACTGTTTTTT.

The CDR3 DNA sequence: TGTGCCAGCAGACTCACAGGGGTCCTAAACTATGGCTACACCTTC. Protein product: CASRLTGVLNYGYTF. The chain combines TRBV11-3 with TRBJ1-2; TRBD1 agrees at 7 bases. CDR1 SGHNT and CDR2 YENEEA come from the germline V gene. V shed 6 bases and J 2 bases; nucleotides not matched to a gene: 9. CDR3 length: 15 residues.

This clone was seen more than once but under ten times. The chain recombines TRBV7-2 with TRBJ1-5; possible D gene TRBD1, 5 bases. The germline V and J ends were trimmed by 4 bases and 2 bases, with 15 bases remaining between them. Germline CDR1 is SGHTA and CDR2 is FQGNSA. The CDR3 consists of 16 residues. CDR3 loop: CASSSLDIGGNQPQHF. The DNA of the CDR3 is TGTGCCAGCAGCTCCCTGGACATAGGCGGCAATCAGCCCCAGCATTTT.

V usage is TRBV7-2 and J usage is TRBJ2-5; D is perhaps TRBD1 (5 bases). V lost 0 bases and J 5 bases, leaving 10 bases between the germline ends. CDR1 and CDR2 (germline): SGHTA, FQGNSA. The CDR3 runs to 14 residues. The CDR3 DNA reads as TGTGCCAGCAGCTTAGCCAGGGCGCGGGAGACCCAGTACTTC. Protein product: CASSLARARETQYF.

J is TRBJ2-3 and V is TRBV4-2; the match to TRBD2 covers 11 bases. From germline, CDR1 is LGHNA and CDR2 YNFKEQ. The CDR3 consists of 16 residues. Losses at the gene ends were 4 bases for V and 2 bases for J; bases not matched to a gene: 5. CDR3 DNA: TGTGCCAGCAGCCCGGGACTAGCGGACCCCACAGATACGCAGTATTTT. As protein: CASSPGLADPTDTQYF.

The genes are TRBV4-2 and TRBJ1-1; TRBD1 aligns across 11 bases. Germline V lookup: CDR1 LGHNA, CDR2 YNFKEQ. J gave up 8 bases and V 5 bases, and 7 bases lay outside the gene matches. The CDR3 is 14 amino acids. The CDR3 loop is CASSLDRGQREAFF. CDR3 sequence (DNA): TGTGCCAGCAGCTTGGACAGGGGGCAACGAGAAGCTTTCTTT.

J is TRBJ2-5 and V is TRBV6-5; 8 bases fit TRBD1. Germline V gene data show CDR1 as MNHEY and CDR2 as SVGAGI. There are 14 residues in the CDR3. Losses at the gene ends were 4 bases for V and 9 bases for J; bases not matched to a gene: 10. CDR3: CASSSLTGAQAQYF. Written as DNA, the CDR3 is TGTGCCAGCAGTTCCTTGACAGGGGCTCAGGCCCAGTACTTC.

V gene TRBV6-5 combines with J gene TRBJ2-7, with 8 bases identical to TRBD2. There are 14 residues in the CDR3. Germline V gives CDR1 MNHEY, CDR2 SVGAGI. Losses at the gene ends were 5 bases for V and 2 bases for J; bases not matched to a gene: 5. CDR3 amino acids: CASSSTSGTYEQYF. DNA for the CDR3: TGTGCCAGCAGTAGTACTAGCGGAACCTACGAGCAGTACTTC.

This clone was counted once. One junction end disagrees with the germline gene, perhaps due to a read error. The chain is built from TRBV6-5 and TRBJ2-7; tentatively, D is TRBD1 (5 bases). The length of the CDR3 is 13 residues. Germline V gene lookup returns CDR1 MNHEY and CDR2 SVGAGI. The CDR3 reads CASSPDFRGWDFF. In nucleotides, the CDR3 is TGTGCCAGCAGCCCCGACTTTAGGGGATGGGATTTCTTC.

The V gene is TRBV4-3, the J gene TRBJ2-1; 11 bases fit TRBD2. With 4 bases clipped from V and 2 bases from J, the junction kept 7 bases outside the gene matches. This CDR3 is built from 17 residues. Germline lookup yields CDR1 LGHNA and CDR2 YSLEER. The CDR3 DNA is TGCGCCAGCAGCCGTAAACCGGGACTAGCGGCCTACAATGAGCAGTTCTTC. Translation gives CASSRKPGLAAYNEQFF.

This chain connects TRBV6-1 to TRBJ2-3; D uncertain. Germline V CDR1 and CDR2: MNHNS, SASEGT. The CDR3 extends over 10 amino acids. With 10 bases removed from V and 0 bases from J, the gap between germline ends came to 2 bases. CDR3 in DNA: TGTGCCACTAGCACAGATACGCAGTATTTT. Amino acid sequence: CATSTDTQYF.

The count of this clone is one. This chain links TRBV12-5 with TRBJ2-7, with 7 nucleotides matching TRBD1. Trimming cost V 7 bases and J 7 bases; bases outside gene matches: 10. Germline V lookup: CDR1 LGHNT, CDR2 FRNRAP. CDR3 length: 13 residues. CDR3 nucleotides: TGTGCTAGTGTTCCCGACAGGGAAATTGAGCAGTACTTC. This encodes CASVPDREIEQYF.

This chain uses TRBV19 with TRBJ1-6; no clear D. This CDR3 region has 13 residues. The ends were cut back, 4 bases at V and 8 bases at J, with 9 bases in the middle. From germline, CDR1 is LNHDA and CDR2 SQIVND (reference sequence). The DNA of the CDR3 is TGTGCCAGTAGTAGGGCGGGGTATTCACCCCTCCACTTT. Amino acids: CASSRAGYSPLHF.

As for this clone: One end of the junction varies from germline; a read error may be responsible. The rearrangement links TRBV7-9 to TRBJ2-2; D might be TRBD1 (5 bases). Germline V gene data show CDR1 as SEHNR and CDR2 as FQNEAQ (reference sequence). This CDR3 has 14 amino acids. CDR3: CSSSFDRYTGELFF. CDR3 DNA: TGTTCCAGCAGCTTCGACAGATACACCGGGGAGCTGTTTTTT.

The genes are TRBV6-1 and TRBJ2-6; the D is unclear. Trimming pared 1 base from V and 2 bases from J, leaving 9 bases between. Germline V CDR1 and CDR2: MNHNS, SASEGT. The CDR3 spans 16 residues. The CDR3 DNA sequence: TGTGCCAGCAGTGAAGGCGCGGCAACTGGGGCCAACGTCCTGACTTTC. It specifies CASSEGAATGANVLTF.

This chain uses TRBV7-2 with TRBJ2-1, with TRBD2 matching over 7 bases. CDR1 is SGHTA, CDR2 FQGNSA, per germline. The CDR3 sequence is 16 residues long. Losses at the gene ends were 0 bases for V and 3 bases for J; bases not matched to a gene: 5. The CDR3 sequence is CASSLAASGNYNEQFF. The CDR3 bases are TGTGCCAGCAGCTTAGCGGCTAGCGGAAACTACAATGAGCAGTTCTTC.